This T cell receptor beta chain originates from a study of memory CD4+ T cells and cytomegalovirus serostatus. The CDR3 is 11 residues long. Germline CDR1 is MNHNY and CDR2 is SVGAGI (reference sequence). Trimming took off 1 base at V and 5 bases at J, with 3 bases between the two ends. Study outcomes and limitations: A US-trained random forest predicted CMV serostatus with median AUC 0.91.

Here immunoSEQ multiplex PCR was the method, and the copy in TCRdb shows in-frame clones only, minus some. The sample has over 35,000 clones; around four fifths are singletons. Comments on this clone: Its antigen is not known.

Single viable CD3+CD4+CD8-CD45RO+ cells were sorted as the memory CD4+ T cells. After thawing, CD4+ T cells were positively selected. Sequencing was performed on memory CD4+ T cells from blood. The chain carries TRBV6-6 and TRBJ2-7; D remains unclear. This TCR was sampled from an adult in good health and CMV-seronegative. CDR3 sequence: CASSYYDEQYF. The CDR3 DNA is TGTGCCAGCAGTTACTATGACGAGCAGTACTTC.